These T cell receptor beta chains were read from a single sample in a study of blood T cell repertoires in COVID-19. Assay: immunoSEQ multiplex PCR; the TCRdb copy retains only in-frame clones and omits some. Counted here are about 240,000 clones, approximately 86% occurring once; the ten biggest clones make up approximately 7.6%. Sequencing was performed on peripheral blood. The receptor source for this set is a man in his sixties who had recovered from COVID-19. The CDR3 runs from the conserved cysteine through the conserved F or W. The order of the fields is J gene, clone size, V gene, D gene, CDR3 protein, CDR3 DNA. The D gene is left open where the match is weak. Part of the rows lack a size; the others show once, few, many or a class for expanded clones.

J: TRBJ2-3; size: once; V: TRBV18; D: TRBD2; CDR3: CASSGTSAKDTQYF; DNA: TGTGCCAGCTCCGGGACTAGCGCGAAAGATACGCAGTATTTT
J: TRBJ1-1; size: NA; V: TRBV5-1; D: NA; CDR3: CASSLGTGEAFF; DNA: TGCGCCAGCAGCTTGGGCACAGGCGAAGCTTTCTTT
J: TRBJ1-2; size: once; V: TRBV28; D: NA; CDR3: CASGGGLYGYTF; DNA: TGTGCCAGTGGGGGCGGCCTCTATGGCTACACCTTC
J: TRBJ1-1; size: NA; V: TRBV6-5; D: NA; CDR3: CASSYEQGLEAFF; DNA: TGTGCCAGCAGTTACGAACAGGGTCTTGAAGCTTTCTTT
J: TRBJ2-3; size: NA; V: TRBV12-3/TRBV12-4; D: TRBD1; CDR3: CASRLTGTDTQYF; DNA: TGTGCCAGCAGGCTGACAGGGACAGATACGCAGTATTTT
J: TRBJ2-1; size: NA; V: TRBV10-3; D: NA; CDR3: CAISESPGHNEQFF; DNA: TGTGCCATCAGTGAGTCTCCAGGTCACAATGAGCAGTTCTTC
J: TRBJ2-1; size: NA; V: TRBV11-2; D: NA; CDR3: CASSFAGAFSYNEQFF; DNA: TGTGCCAGCAGCTTCGCGGGGGCGTTCTCCTACAATGAGCAGTTCTTC
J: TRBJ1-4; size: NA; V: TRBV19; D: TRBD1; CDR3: CASSARDRRGEKLFF; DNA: TGTGCCAGTAGTGCCCGGGACAGGAGGGGTGAAAAACTGTTTTTT
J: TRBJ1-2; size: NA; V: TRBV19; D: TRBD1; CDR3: CASSTWTGTGGAETF; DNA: TGTGCCAGTAGTACTTGGACCGGGACAGGGGGCGCGGAGACCTTC
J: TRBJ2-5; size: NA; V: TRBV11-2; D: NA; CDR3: CASSLWSHEETQYF; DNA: TGTGCCAGCAGCTTATGGAGCCACGAAGAGACCCAGTACTTC
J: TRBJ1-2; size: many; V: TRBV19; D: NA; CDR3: CASSIPGSGYGYTF; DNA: TGTGCCAGTAGTATCCCGGGGTCAGGCTATGGCTACACCTTC
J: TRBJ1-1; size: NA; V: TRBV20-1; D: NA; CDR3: CSASEGPGTEAFF; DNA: TGCAGTGCGAGTGAGGGGCCGGGCACTGAAGCTTTCTTT
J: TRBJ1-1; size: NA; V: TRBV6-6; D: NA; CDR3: CASSYSRGGGRTEAFF; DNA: TGTGCCAGCAGTTACTCGAGGGGGGGCGGGAGGACTGAAGCTTTCTTT
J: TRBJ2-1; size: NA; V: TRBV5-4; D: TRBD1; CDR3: CASSSPRGQGQYNEQFF; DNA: TGTGCCAGCAGCTCACCCCGGGGACAGGGCCAGTACAATGAGCAGTTCTTC
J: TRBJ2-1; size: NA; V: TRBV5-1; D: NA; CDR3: CASSPGSWQFF; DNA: TGCGCCAGCAGCCCGGGGTCTTGGCAGTTCTTC
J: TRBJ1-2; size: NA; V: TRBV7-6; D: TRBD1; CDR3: CASSLYRGTGAKGYTF; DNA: TGTGCCAGCAGCTTATACCGAGGGACAGGGGCTAAAGGCTACACCTTC
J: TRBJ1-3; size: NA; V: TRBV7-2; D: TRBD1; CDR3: CASSLMPNRGPGNTIYF; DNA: TGTGCCAGCAGCTTAATGCCGAACAGGGGACCGGGAAACACCATATATTTT
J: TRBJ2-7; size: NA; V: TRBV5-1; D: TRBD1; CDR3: CASSLVLTGLSYEQYF; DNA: TGCGCCAGCAGCTTGGTCCTGACAGGGCTCTCCTACGAGCAGTACTTC
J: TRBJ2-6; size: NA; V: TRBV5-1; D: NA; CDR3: CASSLDPGSGANVLTF; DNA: TGCGCCAGCAGCTTGGATCCGGGTTCTGGGGCCAACGTCCTGACTTTC
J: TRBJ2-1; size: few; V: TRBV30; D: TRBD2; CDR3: CAWRLSSGGTYNEQFF; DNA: TGTGCCTGGAGGTTATCTAGCGGGGGAACTTACAATGAGCAGTTCTTC
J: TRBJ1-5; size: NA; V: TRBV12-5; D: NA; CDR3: CASGLVRGQPQHF; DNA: TGTGCTAGTGGTTTGGTCAGGGGTCAGCCCCAGCATTTT
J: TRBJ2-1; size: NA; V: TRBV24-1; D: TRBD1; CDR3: CATSGQYNEQFF; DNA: TGTGCCACCTCGGGACAGTACAATGAGCAGTTCTTC
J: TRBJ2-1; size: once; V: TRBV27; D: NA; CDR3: CASSLSRADEQFF; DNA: TGTGCCAGCAGTTTATCGCGGGCAGATGAGCAGTTCTTC
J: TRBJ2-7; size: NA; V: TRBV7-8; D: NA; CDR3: CASSGRQGGEQYF; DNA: TGTGCCAGCAGCGGACGACAGGGAGGCGAGCAGTACTTC
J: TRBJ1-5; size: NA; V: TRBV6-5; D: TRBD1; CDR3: CASSKIQGDQPQHF; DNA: TGTGCCAGCAGTAAAATACAGGGGGATCAGCCCCAGCATTTT
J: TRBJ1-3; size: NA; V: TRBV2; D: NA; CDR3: CASRGAYSGNTIYF; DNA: TGTGCCAGCAGGGGGGCATACTCTGGAAACACCATATATTTT
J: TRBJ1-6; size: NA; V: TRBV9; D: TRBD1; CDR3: CASSPQTGASSPLHF; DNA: TGTGCCAGCAGCCCTCAGACAGGGGCGAGTTCACCCCTCCACTTT